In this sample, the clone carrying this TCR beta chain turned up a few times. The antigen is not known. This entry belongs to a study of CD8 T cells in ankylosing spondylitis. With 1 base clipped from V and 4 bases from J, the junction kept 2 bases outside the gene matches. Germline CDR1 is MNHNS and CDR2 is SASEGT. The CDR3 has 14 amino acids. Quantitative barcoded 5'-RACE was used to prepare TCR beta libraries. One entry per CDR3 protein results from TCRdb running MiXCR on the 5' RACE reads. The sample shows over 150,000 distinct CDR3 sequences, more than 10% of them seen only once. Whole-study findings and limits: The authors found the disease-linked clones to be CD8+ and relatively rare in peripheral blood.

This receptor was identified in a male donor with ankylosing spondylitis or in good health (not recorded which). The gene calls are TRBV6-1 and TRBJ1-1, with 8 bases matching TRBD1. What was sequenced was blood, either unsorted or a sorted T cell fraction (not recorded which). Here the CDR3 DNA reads TGTGCCAGCAGTGAAGGACAGGGGCCCACTGAAGCTTTCTTT. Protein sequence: CASSEGQGPTEAFF.